The entry that follows covers one TCR beta chain sequence. The sample belongs to a study of blood T cell repertoires in COVID-19. Overall study: Sources were T cells, B-cell-depleted T cells, or PBMCs; the material itself was cDNA or gDNA.

The germline gives CDR1 SEHNR, CDR2 FQNEAQ (reference sequence). Trimming at V came to 2 bases and at J to 7 bases, leaving 13 bases not matched to a gene. The CDR3 is 16 amino acids. Sequencing used immunoSEQ multiplex PCR; TCRdb keeps in-frame clones, though not all of them. The sample lists about 210,000 clones, about 79% occurring once. Sequenced input: peripheral blood. This TCR derives from a man aged 45 to 65 with active or convalescent COVID-19. V and J are TRBV7-9 and TRBJ2-5, with 7 nucleotides matching TRBD1. This CDR3 is CASSLMTGSLARTQYF. The CDR3 coding sequence is TGTGCCAGCAGCTTAATGACAGGGAGCCTCGCCCGGACCCAGTACTTC.